Listed below are T cell receptor beta chains from one sample, sequenced in a study of radiotherapy plus CTLA-4 blockade in lung cancer. TCRdb keeps only in-frame clones here, not all; method: immunoSEQ multiplex PCR. The data hold tens of thousands of clones, with 83% observed a single time. The input for sequencing was peripheral blood, taken from a patient treated with radiotherapy plus ipilimumab. These receptor sequences come from a human donor with non-small cell lung cancer who had stable disease on radiotherapy plus ipilimumab. Both conserved end residues are part of each CDR3. A D gene is named only where the DNA matches it firmly. The listing skips clone size in some rows; elsewhere it reads once, few, many or a size class.

v_call	d_call	clone_size	j_call	cdr3_nt	cdr3_aa
TRBV7-9	NA	NA	TRBJ2-7	TGTGCCAGCAGCTTAACCATTGGGACTTCGACCTACGAGCAGTACTTC	CASSLTIGTSTYEQYF
TRBV12-5	NA	NA	TRBJ1-3	TGTGCTAGTGGTTTGGGGGGCACCGGAAACACCATATATTTT	CASGLGGTGNTIYF
TRBV5-6	NA	NA	TRBJ2-3	TGTGCCAGCAGCGGCGACAGAGGAATGGAGACAGATACGCAGTATTTT	CASSGDRGMETDTQYF
TRBV19	TRBD1	NA	TRBJ1-6	TGTGCCAGTAGCTTAAACCCACAGGGGTTTAATTCACCCCTCCACTTT	CASSLNPQGFNSPLHF
TRBV5-1	NA	NA	TRBJ2-3	TGCGCCAGCAGCTTGGCCCCCGGCGGAATGGGGACAGATACGCAGTATTTT	CASSLAPGGMGTDTQYF
TRBV5-5	NA	NA	TRBJ1-3	TGTGCCAGCGACTTATCCGGCCGGCGGCGAAACACCATATATTTT	CASDLSGRRRNTIYF
TRBV19	TRBD1	NA	TRBJ2-7	TGTGCCAGTACCCGACAGGGGGACTACGAGCAGTACTTC	CASTRQGDYEQYF
TRBV5-6	NA	NA	TRBJ2-5	TGTGCCAGCAGCTTGTTAGGGCTTCAGCAAGAGACCCAGTACTTC	CASSLLGLQQETQYF
TRBV5-6	NA	NA	TRBJ2-3	TGTGCCAGCAGCTTCCCAACGGGGGGCCATCGGGATACGCAGTATTTT	CASSFPTGGHRDTQYF
TRBV5-1	NA	NA	TRBJ2-5	TGCGCCAGCAGACCCGGACTGATTCAAGAGACCCAGTACTTC	CASRPGLIQETQYF
TRBV5-4	NA	NA	TRBJ2-2	TGTGCCAGCAGCTTGGACAACAGTTACACCGGGGAGCTGTTTTTT	CASSLDNSYTGELFF
TRBV4-2	NA	NA	TRBJ2-2	TGTGCCAGCAGCCAAGAGGGGAGGGGGGAGCTGTTTTTT	CASSQEGRGELFF
TRBV19	TRBD1	NA	TRBJ1-2	TGTGCCAGTAGTATCAGATCCGGACAGGTCCACTATGGCTACACCTTC	CASSIRSGQVHYGYTF
TRBV6-5	NA	NA	TRBJ2-3	TGTGCCAGCAGTTTACGGGAGTGGCTAGATACGCAGTATTTT	CASSLREWLDTQYF
TRBV5-1	TRBD1	NA	TRBJ1-6	TGCGCCAGCAGCTTGGGAGGGACAGGCTCCGGTTCACCCCTCCACTTT	CASSLGGTGSGSPLHF
TRBV5-6	TRBD1	once	TRBJ2-3	TGTGCCAGCAGCTCGGCGGACAGGGGTTTAGCAGATACGCAGTATTTT	CASSSADRGLADTQYF
TRBV18	TRBD1	NA	TRBJ2-7	TGTGCCAGCTCACCACGGACAGGTTTTTACGAGCAGTACTTC	CASSPRTGFYEQYF
TRBV6-1	NA	NA	TRBJ1-6	TGTGCCAGTCGAGACATGGGCCCGACACCCCTCCACTTT	CASRDMGPTPLHF
TRBV28	NA	NA	TRBJ1-4	TGTGCCAGCAGTTTTCTTTTCCGGCGGGGGAATGAAAAACTGTTTTTT	CASSFLFRRGNEKLFF
TRBV28	TRBD2	NA	TRBJ2-2	TGTGCCAGCAGCCGAAGCGGGAGAAACACCGGGGAGCTGTTTTTT	CASSRSGRNTGELFF
TRBV5-4	NA	NA	TRBJ2-2	TGTGCCAGCAGCGGGGATGGCCCCACCGGGGAGCTGTTTTTT	CASSGDGPTGELFF
TRBV7-8	NA	NA	TRBJ2-7	TGTGCCAGCAGCTTGCTGGGAACAGGCGACTACGAGCAGTACTTC	CASSLLGTGDYEQYF
TRBV25-1	NA	NA	TRBJ2-4	TGTGCCAGCAGTGAATTCAACAGGGTGCCCCTCATTCAGTACTTC	CASSEFNRVPLIQYF
TRBV27	NA	NA	TRBJ1-6	TGTGCCAGCAGTGGGGGTGGATATAATTCACCCCTCCACTTT	CASSGGGYNSPLHF
TRBV27	NA	NA	TRBJ1-5	TGTGCCAGCAGTTTATACCAGGGCGCGACGCCCCAGCATTTT	CASSLYQGATPQHF
TRBV7-9	NA	NA	TRBJ2-7	TGTGCCAGCAGCTTAGACGGGGGACCCTACGAGCAGTACTTC	CASSLDGGPYEQYF
TRBV7-9	TRBD1	NA	TRBJ1-1	TGTGCCAGCAGACAGGGGCCCGGTTCGAGCACTGAAGCTTTCTTT	CASRQGPGSSTEAFF
TRBV19	NA	NA	TRBJ2-1	TGTGCCAGCGCGGGGGCCCTTTACAATGAGCAGTTCTTC	CASAGALYNEQFF
TRBV19	NA	NA	TRBJ2-7	TGTGCCAGTAGTACGTCCAAGGACAGCTCCTACGAGCAGTACTTC	CASSTSKDSSYEQYF
TRBV20-1	NA	once	TRBJ1-2	TGCAGTGCGGGCGGAGGATATGGCTACACCTTC	CSAGGGYGYTF
TRBV6-6	TRBD2	NA	TRBJ2-5	TGTGCCAGCAGTTACTCGACTCTAGCGGGCGAGACCCAGTACTTC	CASSYSTLAGETQYF
TRBV30	NA	NA	TRBJ2-1	TGTGCCTGGAGTGTGCCCGAGACTTCTAATGAGCAGTTCTTC	CAWSVPETSNEQFF
TRBV28	TRBD2	NA	TRBJ2-7	TGTGCCAGCAGTAAGAGCGGGGCACACTACGAGCAGTACTTC	CASSKSGAHYEQYF
TRBV5-1	NA	NA	TRBJ2-7	TGCGCCAGCAGCTTGACCGGGACAATTTTCTACGAGCAGTACTTC	CASSLTGTIFYEQYF
TRBV2	NA	NA	TRBJ2-2	TGTGCCAGCCATTCCTTTTGGGCATCTAACACCGGGGAGCTGTTTTTT	CASHSFWASNTGELFF
TRBV7-9	NA	NA	TRBJ2-1	TGTGCCAGCAGCCCATACAATGAGCAGTTCTTC	CASSPYNEQFF
TRBV27	TRBD2	NA	TRBJ2-7	TGTGCCAGCAGTTTAGTAGCGGGAGGCTCCTACGAGCAGTACTTC	CASSLVAGGSYEQYF